One T cell receptor (beta chain) is described in this entry. Its antigen remains unknown. These data are taken from a study of T cell responses to AZD1222 COVID-19 vaccine. Method: immunoSEQ multiplex PCR; TCRdb's copy keeps in-frame clones and lacks some. The profile covers about 99,000 clones, with around nine tenths appearing a single time and less than 4% taken by the ten largest. CDR1 MDHEN and CDR2 SYDVKM come from the germline V gene. Trimming took off 3 bases at V and 9 bases at J, with 12 bases between the two ends. The CDR3 consists of 13 residues. Study findings and constraints: White British people made up most donors, females outnumbered males, and clonal diversity was possibly underestimated. Two AZD1222 doses significantly raised spike-specific TCR breadth and depth over controls. The repertoires were collected only after the peak T cell response.

The sequencing used peripheral blood, collected 28 days after the second dose of the MenACWY control vaccine. This receptor was obtained from an adult who received the MenACWY meningococcal vaccine as a control. The chain is built from TRBV28 and TRBJ1-5; D remains unclear. The chain's CDR3 is CASSFSSDTPQHF. CDR3 DNA: TGTGCCAGCAGTTTCTCGTCGGATACGCCCCAGCATTTT.